At least ten counts were recorded for the clone carrying this T cell receptor beta chain. Time point given: before trial treatment. The treatment that donors received included nivolumab, ipilimumab, aspirin, low-dose cyclophosphamide and low-dose radiotherapy. Inclusion covered patients whose advanced solid tumors lacked tumor-infiltrating lymphocytes. This entry belongs to a study of low-dose radiotherapy and immunotherapy resistance in tumors. The V gene lost 3 bases and the J gene lost 0 bases, with 12 bases spanning the gap. The CDR3 is 16 residues long. From germline, CDR1 is KGHSH and CDR2 LQKENI. Alpha- and beta-chain coverage of first-strand cDNA came from TRAV- and TRBV-specific primers. TCR amplification involved about 19 PCR cycles with a constant-region primer and V-primer adapter. In TCRdb, the reads were re-called with MiXCR into one record per CDR3 protein. The table has 57,000 or so distinct CDR3 sequences, approximately 26% seen once.

The chain is built from TRBV18 and TRBJ1-3; D is ambiguous. The sample was PBMCs, taken before treatment. The TCR originated in a male donor with prostate cancer. CDR3 sequence (DNA): TGTGCCAGCTCACCGGACCTCGAGAGCTCTGGAAACACCATATATTTT. It is translated as CASSPDLESSGNTIYF.